The rows below give T cell receptor beta chains drawn from one sample of a study of cytomegalovirus exposure and HLA in healthy donors. Profiled with immunoSEQ multiplex PCR; TCRdb holds only in-frame clones, not every one. The data show approximately 100,000 clones, more than 80% seen once. Material for sequencing was PBMCs. The receptor set was obtained from a man aged 30 to 39 in good health and CMV-seronegative. The CDR3 runs from the conserved cysteine through the conserved F or W. D genes are given only for firm matches. For some rows the clone size is stated as once, few or many, or as a class when expanded; others skip it.

d_gene: NA
j_gene: TRBJ2-1
abundance: NA
len: 13
v_gene: TRBV6-4
CDR3aa: CASSDKGHNEQFF
CDR3nt: TGTGCCAGCAGTGACAAGGGGCACAATGAGCAGTTCTTC

d_gene: TRBD1
j_gene: TRBJ2-3
abundance: NA
len: 15
v_gene: TRBV5-3
CDR3aa: CARSQGTGVADTQYF
CDR3nt: TGTGCCAGAAGCCAAGGGACAGGGGTTGCAGATACGCAGTATTTT

d_gene: NA
j_gene: TRBJ2-2
abundance: NA
len: 12
v_gene: TRBV5-1
CDR3aa: CASSLAGEELFF
CDR3nt: TGCGCCAGCAGCTTGGCCGGGGAGGAGCTGTTTTTT

d_gene: TRBD2
j_gene: TRBJ2-3
abundance: NA
len: 16
v_gene: TRBV11-2
CDR3aa: CASSFSGGRWADTQYF
CDR3nt: TGTGCCAGCAGCTTTTCAGGCGGGAGGTGGGCAGATACGCAGTATTTT

d_gene: TRBD2
j_gene: TRBJ2-7
abundance: NA
len: 15
v_gene: TRBV5-1
CDR3aa: CASSPSGHLPYEQYF
CDR3nt: TGCGCCAGCAGCCCTAGCGGACATCTCCCCTACGAGCAGTACTTC

d_gene: TRBD1
j_gene: TRBJ2-7
abundance: NA
len: 15
v_gene: TRBV10-3
CDR3aa: CAISESNRGLHEQYF
CDR3nt: TGTGCCATCAGTGAGTCGAATAGGGGGCTGCACGAGCAGTACTTC

d_gene: TRBD2
j_gene: TRBJ2-7
abundance: NA
len: 14
v_gene: TRBV28
CDR3aa: CASSFGRESGEQYF
CDR3nt: TGTGCCAGCAGTTTTGGGCGGGAGTCGGGAGAGCAGTACTTC

d_gene: NA
j_gene: TRBJ2-3
abundance: NA
len: 11
v_gene: TRBV20-1
CDR3aa: CSARVYHTQYF
CDR3nt: TGCAGTGCTAGAGTCTACCATACGCAGTATTTT

d_gene: NA
j_gene: TRBJ1-2
abundance: few
len: 14
v_gene: TRBV9
CDR3aa: CASSTTTANYGYTF
CDR3nt: TGTGCCAGCAGCACAACAACAGCTAACTATGGCTACACCTTC

d_gene: TRBD1
j_gene: TRBJ1-5
abundance: NA
len: 14
v_gene: TRBV5-6
CDR3aa: CASSRLTGDQPQHF
CDR3nt: TGTGCCAGCAGCCGATTGACAGGGGATCAGCCCCAGCATTTT

d_gene: TRBD1
j_gene: TRBJ1-1
abundance: NA
len: 13
v_gene: TRBV14
CDR3aa: CASSWDRGTEAFF
CDR3nt: TGTGCCAGCAGTTGGGACAGGGGGACTGAAGCTTTCTTT

d_gene: NA
j_gene: TRBJ2-3
abundance: NA
len: 15
v_gene: TRBV30
CDR3aa: CAWSRDSAAVDTQYF
CDR3nt: TGTGCCTGGAGTCGGGACTCCGCGGCGGTGGATACGCAGTATTTT

d_gene: TRBD1
j_gene: TRBJ1-3
abundance: NA
len: 14
v_gene: TRBV25-1
CDR3aa: CASGETGMGNTIYF
CDR3nt: TGTGCCAGCGGAGAGACAGGGATGGGAAACACCATATATTTT

d_gene: NA
j_gene: TRBJ2-6
abundance: NA
len: 16
v_gene: TRBV27
CDR3aa: CASSLNAISGANVLTF
CDR3nt: TGTGCCAGCAGTTTGAACGCGATCTCTGGGGCCAACGTCCTGACTTTC

d_gene: NA
j_gene: TRBJ2-7
abundance: NA
len: 12
v_gene: TRBV30
CDR3aa: CAWSVTGAEQYF
CDR3nt: TGTGCCTGGAGCGTGACAGGAGCCGAGCAGTACTTC

d_gene: NA
j_gene: TRBJ2-7
abundance: NA
len: 15
v_gene: TRBV9
CDR3aa: CASSVGGVGSYEQYF
CDR3nt: TGTGCCAGCAGCGTAGGAGGCGTCGGGTCCTACGAGCAGTACTTC

d_gene: NA
j_gene: TRBJ2-7
abundance: NA
len: 15
v_gene: TRBV2
CDR3aa: CASRERQPLTYEQYF
CDR3nt: TGTGCCAGCAGGGAAAGACAGCCATTAACCTACGAGCAGTACTTC

d_gene: TRBD2
j_gene: TRBJ2-3
abundance: NA
len: 14
v_gene: TRBV4-2
CDR3aa: CASSQERDTDTQYF
CDR3nt: TGTGCCAGCAGCCAGGAGCGGGACACAGATACGCAGTATTTT

d_gene: TRBD1
j_gene: TRBJ1-1
abundance: NA
len: 15
v_gene: TRBV19
CDR3aa: CASSIPGTGATEAFF
CDR3nt: TGTGCCAGTAGTATACCCGGGACAGGGGCCACTGAAGCTTTCTTT

d_gene: TRBD2
j_gene: TRBJ2-2
abundance: once
len: 16
v_gene: TRBV4-1
CDR3aa: CASSQVIAGGPGELFF
CDR3nt: TGCGCCAGCAGCCAAGTAATAGCGGGGGGACCCGGGGAGCTGTTTTTT

d_gene: TRBD1
j_gene: TRBJ2-5
abundance: NA
len: 14
v_gene: TRBV5-1
CDR3aa: CASSYDRVQETQYF
CDR3nt: TGCGCCAGCAGCTATGACAGGGTCCAAGAGACCCAGTACTTC

d_gene: TRBD1
j_gene: TRBJ2-7
abundance: NA
len: 14
v_gene: TRBV11-2
CDR3aa: CASSLVGTGGAQYF
CDR3nt: TGTGCCAGCAGCTTAGTCGGGACAGGGGGAGCGCAGTACTTC

d_gene: NA
j_gene: TRBJ1-1
abundance: NA
len: 16
v_gene: TRBV6-5
CDR3aa: CASSYSPTPGLTEAFF
CDR3nt: TGTGCCAGCAGTTACTCGCCGACCCCGGGTTTAACTGAAGCTTTCTTT

d_gene: NA
j_gene: TRBJ2-5
abundance: once
len: 14
v_gene: TRBV5-5
CDR3aa: CASSLDRPDETQYF
CDR3nt: TGTGCCAGCAGCTTGGACAGGCCGGATGAGACCCAGTACTTC

d_gene: TRBD2
j_gene: TRBJ2-1
abundance: NA
len: 15
v_gene: TRBV5-1
CDR3aa: CASSLSPGRDNEQFF
CDR3nt: TGCGCCAGCAGCTTGTCGCCCGGGAGGGACAATGAGCAGTTCTTC

d_gene: TRBD2
j_gene: TRBJ2-5
abundance: NA
len: 16
v_gene: TRBV5-1
CDR3aa: CASSRTTSGGQETQYF
CDR3nt: TGCGCCAGCAGCCGCACGACTAGCGGGGGGCAAGAGACCCAGTACTTC

d_gene: NA
j_gene: TRBJ2-5
abundance: NA
len: 15
v_gene: TRBV7-6
CDR3aa: CASSLGGYYQETQYF
CDR3nt: TGTGCCAGCAGCTTAGGCGGATACTACCAAGAGACCCAGTACTTC

d_gene: TRBD2
j_gene: TRBJ2-3
abundance: NA
len: 16
v_gene: TRBV28
CDR3aa: CASSLIAGEGTDTQYF
CDR3nt: TGTGCCAGCAGCTTGATAGCGGGAGAGGGCACAGATACGCAGTATTTT

d_gene: TRBD2
j_gene: TRBJ2-2
abundance: few
len: 15
v_gene: TRBV6-5
CDR3aa: CASSPSGRGTGELFF
CDR3nt: TGTGCCAGCAGTCCTTCAGGGAGGGGCACCGGGGAGCTGTTTTTT

d_gene: TRBD2
j_gene: TRBJ2-5
abundance: NA
len: 16
v_gene: TRBV7-2
CDR3aa: CASSWAGGGQGEGQYF
CDR3nt: TGTGCCAGCAGCTGGGCGGGAGGGGGCCAGGGGGAGGGCCAGTACTTC

d_gene: TRBD1
j_gene: TRBJ2-2
abundance: NA
len: 14
v_gene: TRBV7-3
CDR3aa: CASRRQGGSGELFF
CDR3nt: TGTGCCAGCAGGAGACAGGGGGGATCCGGGGAGCTGTTTTTT

d_gene: TRBD1
j_gene: TRBJ1-2
abundance: NA
len: 14
v_gene: TRBV5-1
CDR3aa: CASSSERTGFGYTF
CDR3nt: TGCGCCAGCAGCTCCGAAAGGACAGGGTTCGGCTACACCTTC

d_gene: NA
j_gene: TRBJ1-5
abundance: NA
len: 16
v_gene: TRBV4-1
CDR3aa: CASSQVQGRSNQPQHF
CDR3nt: TGCGCCAGCAGCCAAGTTCAGGGCCGTAGCAATCAGCCCCAGCATTTT

d_gene: NA
j_gene: TRBJ2-3
abundance: NA
len: 19
v_gene: TRBV5-1
CDR3aa: CASSLVRKTREKVTDTQYF
CDR3nt: TGCGCCAGCAGCTTGGTAAGGAAAACCCGGGAGAAAGTCACAGATACGCAGTATTTT

d_gene: NA
j_gene: TRBJ2-3
abundance: few
len: 13
v_gene: TRBV6-5
CDR3aa: CASSRTSTDTQYF
CDR3nt: TGTGCCAGCAGTCGGACTAGCACAGATACGCAGTATTTT

d_gene: NA
j_gene: TRBJ1-2
abundance: NA
len: 14
v_gene: TRBV2
CDR3aa: CAGRGGAQNYGYTF
CDR3nt: TGTGCTGGGCGGGGAGGGGCGCAGAACTATGGCTACACCTTC

d_gene: NA
j_gene: TRBJ1-5
abundance: NA
len: 15
v_gene: TRBV7-9
CDR3aa: CASSGITDINQPQHF
CDR3nt: TGTGCCAGCAGCGGTATCACAGATATCAATCAGCCCCAGCATTTT

d_gene: TRBD1
j_gene: TRBJ1-1
abundance: NA
len: 12
v_gene: TRBV5-1
CDR3aa: CASSLGGGMAFF
CDR3nt: TGCGCCAGCAGCTTAGGAGGGGGCATGGCTTTCTTT

d_gene: TRBD1
j_gene: TRBJ2-3
abundance: NA
len: 17
v_gene: TRBV29-1
CDR3aa: CSVASATGVWVTDTQYF
CDR3nt: TGCAGCGTTGCTTCAGCGACAGGGGTGTGGGTCACAGATACGCAGTATTTT

d_gene: NA
j_gene: TRBJ2-5
abundance: few
len: 13
v_gene: TRBV5-1
CDR3aa: CASSSQGQETQYF
CDR3nt: TGCGCCAGCAGCTCGCAGGGGCAAGAGACCCAGTACTTC

d_gene: TRBD1
j_gene: TRBJ1-2
abundance: NA
len: 12
v_gene: TRBV30
CDR3aa: CAWGQGNYGYTF
CDR3nt: TGTGCCTGGGGACAGGGCAACTATGGCTACACCTTC

d_gene: TRBD2
j_gene: TRBJ2-7
abundance: NA
len: 14
v_gene: TRBV7-9
CDR3aa: CASSLSGRSDEQYF
CDR3nt: TGTGCCAGCAGCTTAAGCGGGAGAAGCGACGAGCAGTACTTC

d_gene: NA
j_gene: TRBJ1-4
abundance: NA
len: 13
v_gene: TRBV25-1
CDR3aa: CASSLTGSKKLFF
CDR3nt: TGTGCCAGCAGCCTGACGGGGTCGAAAAAACTGTTTTTT

d_gene: NA
j_gene: TRBJ2-6
abundance: NA
len: 14
v_gene: TRBV6-1
CDR3aa: CATLIRSGANVLTF
CDR3nt: TGTGCCACCTTGATACGGTCTGGGGCCAACGTCCTGACTTTC

d_gene: TRBD1
j_gene: TRBJ1-2
abundance: NA
len: 16
v_gene: TRBV23-1
CDR3aa: CASSPPRDRVDYGYTF
CDR3nt: TGCGCCAGCAGTCCTCCTCGGGACAGGGTTGACTATGGCTACACCTTC

d_gene: NA
j_gene: TRBJ1-5
abundance: NA
len: 11
v_gene: TRBV30
CDR3aa: CAWSVRGHQHF
CDR3nt: TGTGCCTGGAGTGTACGAGGGCACCAGCATTTT

d_gene: TRBD1
j_gene: TRBJ2-7
abundance: few
len: 15
v_gene: TRBV27
CDR3aa: CASSLSGTGTYEQYF
CDR3nt: TGTGCCAGCAGTTTATCTGGGACAGGGACCTACGAGCAGTACTTC

d_gene: NA
j_gene: TRBJ1-5
abundance: NA
len: 14
v_gene: TRBV4-2
CDR3aa: CASSQVGRNQPQHF
CDR3nt: TGTGCCAGCAGCCAAGTTGGGCGTAATCAGCCCCAGCATTTT

d_gene: TRBD1
j_gene: TRBJ1-1
abundance: NA
len: 15
v_gene: TRBV6-5
CDR3aa: CASITTGGVLTEAFF
CDR3nt: TGTGCCAGCATTACTACAGGGGGCGTTTTGACTGAAGCTTTCTTT

d_gene: NA
j_gene: TRBJ2-1
abundance: NA
len: 15
v_gene: TRBV6-6
CDR3aa: CASSYSRQIYNEQFF
CDR3nt: TGTGCCAGCAGTTACTCGCGGCAGATCTACAATGAGCAGTTCTTC

d_gene: TRBD1
j_gene: TRBJ1-1
abundance: NA
len: 12
v_gene: TRBV30
CDR3aa: CAWGTGDTEAFF
CDR3nt: TGTGCCTGGGGGACAGGGGACACTGAAGCTTTCTTT

d_gene: TRBD2
j_gene: TRBJ2-2
abundance: few
len: 16
v_gene: TRBV6-6
CDR3aa: CASSFSSAGGTGELFF
CDR3nt: TGTGCCAGCAGTTTTTCCTCTGCGGGGGGGACCGGGGAGCTGTTTTTT

d_gene: NA
j_gene: TRBJ1-2
abundance: few
len: 15
v_gene: TRBV7-9
CDR3aa: CASSVTERQNYGYTF
CDR3nt: TGTGCCAGCAGCGTAACAGAACGTCAAAACTATGGCTACACCTTC

d_gene: TRBD1
j_gene: TRBJ1-5
abundance: NA
len: 15
v_gene: TRBV9
CDR3aa: CASSVDGTVNQPQHF
CDR3nt: TGTGCCAGCAGTGTCGACGGGACAGTCAATCAGCCCCAGCATTTT

d_gene: NA
j_gene: TRBJ1-1
abundance: NA
len: 13
v_gene: TRBV19
CDR3aa: CASSIDLAVEAFF
CDR3nt: TGTGCCAGTAGTATAGATCTTGCAGTTGAAGCTTTCTTT

d_gene: NA
j_gene: TRBJ1-5
abundance: NA
len: 14
v_gene: TRBV19
CDR3aa: CASSVRGVPSPQHF
CDR3nt: TGTGCCAGTAGTGTCCGGGGAGTCCCGTCGCCCCAGCATTTT

d_gene: NA
j_gene: TRBJ1-1
abundance: NA
len: 12
v_gene: TRBV18
CDR3aa: CASAGVNTEAFF
CDR3nt: TGTGCCAGCGCCGGTGTGAACACTGAAGCTTTCTTT

d_gene: NA
j_gene: TRBJ2-7
abundance: NA
len: 14
v_gene: TRBV5-6
CDR3aa: CASSLEGVSYEQYF
CDR3nt: TGTGCCAGCAGCTTGGAAGGGGTCTCCTACGAGCAGTACTTC

d_gene: TRBD2
j_gene: TRBJ2-5
abundance: NA
len: 14
v_gene: TRBV6-6
CDR3aa: CASWASGIQETQYF
CDR3nt: TGTGCCAGCTGGGCTAGCGGGATCCAAGAGACCCAGTACTTC